This T cell receptor beta chain was captured by sequencing in a study of OX40 agonist ivuxolimab in advanced cancers. About the full investigation: Ivuxolimab, which targeted the costimulatory receptor OX40 (CD134), was an agonistic, fully human IgG2 monoclonal antibody. Intravenous ivuxolimab was administered to patients every 2 weeks at six dose levels: 0.01, 0.1, 0.3, 1.5, 3 and 10 mg/kg. Among the 52 dose-escalation patients, about 20 had hepatocellular carcinoma, 15 or so melanoma, 9 renal cell carcinoma and 9 head and neck cancer. A male proportion of around 81% and a mean age of roughly 55 years, ranging from about 23 to 90, were recorded for the dose-escalation cohort. Patients were allowed to have had prior anti-PD-1, anti-PD-L1 or anti-CTLA-4 therapy, and around 37% of the dose-escalation patients had previously received checkpoint inhibitors. Partial responses were achieved by three dose-escalation patients, of whom one had hepatocellular carcinoma and two had cutaneous melanoma. The purpose of peripheral TCRbeta sequencing was to test whether ivuxolimab changed TCR sequence diversity and led to clonal T-cell expansion. The monotherapy dose-escalation portion (N of about 47 patients) of the phase I ivuxolimab trial is reported in the paper. Points the paper makes about the study in general: After ivuxolimab, CD8+ T cells had more expanded clones than CD4+ T cells on average. The antigen specificity of the peripheral T cells that underwent clonal expansion was not determined. Low levels of normalized T-cell clonal expansion were also shown by some nonresponding patients. In partial responders in the 0.1-3.0 mg/kg groups, normalized peripheral clonal expansion was found to be among the lowest, especially among CD8+ T cells. At doses of 0.1 to 3.0 mg/kg, clonal expansion of both CD4+ and CD8+ blood T cells was observed from baseline to week 6.

Patients with autoimmune disease history or receiving systemic immunosuppression were excluded from the trial. In every dose cohort, peripheral blood was drawn for TCR sequencing at baseline, cycle 4 day 1, and cycle 7 day 1. The samples were drawn from a first-in-human, open-label, multicenter phase I dose-escalation trial of ivuxolimab. Adults with locally advanced or metastatic head and neck squamous cell, hepatocellular, melanoma or renal cell carcinoma were enrolled in the trial. CD4+ and CD8+ T cells were sorted separately from peripheral blood before TCR sequencing. From the germline V gene, CDR1 is MDHEN and CDR2 is SYDVKM. Trimming takes 5 bases off V and 8 bases off J; junction bases not matched to a gene: 9. The CDR3 holds 15 amino acids from the cysteine to the phenylalanine. The read is trimmed to its CDR3 DNA, 45 bases read in frame from base 1. In the case of this clone: No cognate antigen has been identified for it. No much larger clonotype is one base removed from it; base qualities were not supplied.

For sequencing of the TCRbeta CDR3 region, genomic DNA was extracted from the sorted cells. The immunoSEQ Assay was used for sequencing of TCRbeta CDR3 regions. Not all clones reach the TCRdb copy of this immuneACCESS table, which keeps in-frame sequences only. Checked studies attribute under half of the gap to unresolved V genes and leave the rest unexplained. The sample table lists around 58,000 clones, roughly 84% of them with a count of one. Around 26% of the sample rests with the top ten. The source of this sequence is an adult with an advanced solid tumor such as melanoma, head and neck, liver or kidney cancer. Recombination linked TRBV28 to TRBJ2-3; 11 bases in the middle match TRBD1. This specimen was CD4+ or CD8+ T cells sorted from blood, taken in a trial of the OX40 agonist ivuxolimab. The nucleotide sequence reads TGTGCCAGCAGTCCCGGGACAGGGGGTCCTCGTACGCAGTATTTT. Its translation is CASSPGTGGPRTQYF.